The entry below describes one T cell receptor beta chain. The CDR3 is made up of 14 amino acids. CDR1 WSHSY and CDR2 SAAADI come from the germline V gene. V lost 7 bases to trimming and J lost 4 bases; unmatched junction nucleotides: 9. This record belongs to a study of blood T cell repertoires in COVID-19. Study-wide background: Specimens from acute and convalescent COVID-19 originated in the United States, Italy and Spain. T cells, B-cell-depleted T cells, or PBMCs supplied cDNA or gDNA.

Original handling: Amplification with reference gene primers provided the estimates of nucleated cell counts. Using immunoSEQ multiplex PCR, the repertoire was profiled, and TCRdb retains in-frame clones only, with some absent. V and J calls and clone size are given by that table; D and trimming were obtained from the DNA. The sample has 120,000 to 150,000 clones; over 75% are singletons. Sequenced input: peripheral blood. This chain uses TRBV10-2 with TRBJ1-2; 7 bases agree with TRBD1. The sequence was collected from a man aged 50-59 years with acute or convalescent COVID-19. CDR3 sequence reads: CASNPGQVLYGYTF. The CDR3 DNA sequence: TGCGCCAGCAACCCTGGACAGGTCCTCTATGGCTACACCTTC.